The present TCR beta chain was sequenced within a study of T-cell reconstitution after alpha-beta-depleted transplantation in children. This clonotype was counted at least ten times. The CDR3 extends over 15 amino acids. Germline CDR1 is SGHTS and CDR2 is YDEGEE. Between the trimmed V and J ends, which lost 9 bases and 3 bases, there was a span of 18 bases. Unique molecular identifiers featured in how the TCRbeta library was prepared. TCRdb reprocessed the PCR reads via MiXCR and lists one record per CDR3 protein. Here the sample spans approximately 350,000 distinct CDR3 sequences, more than 10% being singletons.

The chain links TRBV5-8 to TRBJ2-2; a possible D gene is TRBD2 (6 bases). The receptor was derived from a human donor who donated a stem cell graft to a child with Fanconi anemia. Specimen: PBMCs, collected from the stem cell graft. CDR3 protein: CATPWIAEYTGELFF. The CDR3 DNA follows: TGTGCCACCCCTTGGATAGCGGAGTACACCGGGGAGCTGTTTTTT.